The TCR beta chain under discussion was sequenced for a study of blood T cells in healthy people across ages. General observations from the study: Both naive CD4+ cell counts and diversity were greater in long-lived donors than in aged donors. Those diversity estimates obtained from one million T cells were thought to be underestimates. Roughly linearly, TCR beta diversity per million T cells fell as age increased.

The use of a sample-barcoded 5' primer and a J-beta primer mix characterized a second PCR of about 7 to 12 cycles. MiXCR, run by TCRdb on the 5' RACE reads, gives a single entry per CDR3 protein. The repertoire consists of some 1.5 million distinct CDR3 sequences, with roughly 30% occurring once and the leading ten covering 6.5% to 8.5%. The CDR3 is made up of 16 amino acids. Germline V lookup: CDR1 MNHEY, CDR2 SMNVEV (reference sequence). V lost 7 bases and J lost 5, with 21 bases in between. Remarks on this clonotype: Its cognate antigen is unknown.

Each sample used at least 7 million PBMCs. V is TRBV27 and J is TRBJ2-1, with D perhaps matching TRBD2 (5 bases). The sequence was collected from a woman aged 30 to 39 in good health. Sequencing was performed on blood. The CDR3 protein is CASTNQQSLADNEQFF. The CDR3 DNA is TGTGCCAGCACCAACCAACAGTCGCTAGCCGACAATGAGCAGTTCTTC.